This entry lists 31 T cell receptor beta chains sequenced from one sample in a study of T cell responses to AZD1222 COVID-19 vaccine. Profiled with immunoSEQ multiplex PCR; TCRdb holds only in-frame clones, not every one. In the table there are 90,000 to 140,000 clones, over 80% of which are singletons. Here the sequenced sample was peripheral blood, taken on day 0 of AZD1222 vaccination. The source is an adult in good health.

The chain recombines TRBV29-1 with TRBJ2-1; D is possibly TRBD1 (5 bases). V gave up 7 bases and J gave up 4 bases, with 14 bases separating them. CDR1 is SQVTM, CDR2 ANQGSEA, per germline. The CDR3 is 13 amino acids. The CDR3 DNA sequence: TGCAGCGCTGACAGAGAGTTATACAATGAGCAGTTCTTC. Protein: CSADRELYNEQFF.

The CDR3 sequence is CASSKEGGRGTYGYTF. The CDR3 DNA sequence: TGTGCCAGCAGCAAAGAAGGGGGCAGGGGGACCTATGGCTACACCTTC. This sequence joins TRBV21-1 and TRBJ1-2; the table calls TRBD1, which could not be checked here. TRBV21-1 is annotated as a pseudogene. This CDR3 is built from 16 residues.

The chain joins TRBV7-2 to TRBJ2-5, with D tentatively TRBD1 or TRBD2 (6 bases each). The CDR3 covers 17 residues. Between the trimmed V and J ends, which lost 1 base and 4 bases, there was a span of 19 bases. In germline, CDR1 is SGHTA, CDR2 FQGNSA. CDR3 region: CASSLVGGPSVGETQYF. CDR3 coding DNA: TGTGCCAGCAGCTTAGTAGGGGGGCCAAGTGTCGGAGAGACCCAGTACTTC. The entire variable domain, with the rest obtained from reference TRBV7-2 and TRBJ2-5, is as follows: GAGVSQSPSNKVTEKGKDVELRCDPISGHTALYWYRQSLGQGLEFLIYFQGNSAPDKSGLPSDRFSAERTGGSVSTLTIQRTQQEDSAVYLCASSLVGGPSVGETQYFGPGTRLLVL.

The chain links TRBV14 to TRBJ2-7, with TRBD1 identical over 8 bases. The CDR3 loop spans 13 amino acids. V dropped 4 bases and J dropped 9; count of bases not matched to a gene: 8. CDR1 SGHDN and CDR2 FVKESK come from the germline V gene. The chain's CDR3 is CASSPGTGRGQYF. CDR3 in DNA: TGTGCCAGCAGCCCCGGGACAGGACGGGGGCAGTACTTC.

The gene calls are TRBV29-1 and TRBJ1-1; the D gene is possibly TRBD1 (6 bases). From germline, CDR1 is SQVTM and CDR2 ANQGSEA. V was trimmed by 7 bases and J by 4 bases, leaving 13 bases between them. CDR3 size: 12 residues. CDR3 region: CSAQGGITEAFF. The CDR3 DNA reads as TGCAGCGCCCAAGGGGGGATCACTGAAGCTTTCTTT. Filled out from reference TRBV29-1 and TRBJ1-1, the complete variable domain reads SAVISQKPSRDICQRGTSLTIQCQVDSQVTMMFWYRQQPGQSLTLIATANQGSEATYESGFVIDKFPISRPNLTFSTLTVSNMSPEDSSIYLCSAQGGITEAFFGQGTRLTVV.

V gene TRBV19 combines with J gene TRBJ1-5; D uncertain. The CDR3 totals 16 residues. The germline V gene encodes CDR1 LNHDA and CDR2 SQIVND (reference sequence). Trimming pared 3 bases from V and 5 bases from J, leaving 17 bases between. CDR3 in amino acids: CASSIPRGREHQPQHF. The DNA for the CDR3 is TGTGCCAGTAGTATCCCCCGGGGTAGGGAACATCAGCCCCAGCATTTT. Drawing the rest from reference TRBV19 and TRBJ1-5, the complete variable domain is DGGITQSPKYLFRKEGQNVTLSCEQNLNHDAMYWYRQDPGQGLRLIYYSQIVNDFQKGDIAEGYSVSREKKESFPLTVTSAQKNPTAFYLCASSIPRGREHQPQHFGDGTRLSIL.

The chain has TRBV6-5 and TRBJ2-2; 7 nucleotides agree with TRBD2. Germline V gene data show CDR1 as MNHEY and CDR2 as SVGAGI. This CDR3 contains 16 residues. V lost 1 base and J lost 3; bases outside the gene matches: 5. The DNA for the CDR3 is TGTGCCAGCAGTTACTTCGGGGGAGGGTACACCGGGGAGCTGTTTTTT. Residues: CASSYFGGGYTGELFF.

About this clone: Mismatch with germline at one junction end may stem from a read error. The rearrangement joins TRBV9 to TRBJ2-6; D gene unclear. Germline V lookup: CDR1 SGDLS, CDR2 YYNGEE. The CDR3 runs to 17 residues. The chain's CDR3 is CASSVSRLDSVANVLTF. The DNA for the CDR3 is TGTGCCAGCAGCGTCTCTAGACTCGACTCTGTGGCCAACGTCCTGACTTTC.

The rearrangement joins TRBV7-9 to TRBJ1-2; unclear D gene. The CDR3 has 13 amino acids. The germline CDR1 and CDR2 sequences are SEHNR and FQNEAQ (reference sequence). V lost 3 bases and J 4 bases, leaving 9 bases between the germline ends. This chain's CDR3 is CASSFAGTYGYTF. The DNA for the CDR3 is TGTGCCAGCAGCTTCGCAGGAACCTATGGCTACACCTTC.

This clone occurred once. The chain recombines TRBV5-1 with TRBJ2-2; maybe TRBD1 (6 bases). The V end lost 0 bases, the J end lost 3 bases, and 9 bases lay between the germline ends. CDR1 is SGHRS and CDR2 is YFSETQ in the germline V gene. This CDR3 comprises 15 residues. The CDR3 spells CASSLGGPDTGELFF. In DNA form, the CDR3 reads TGCGCCAGCAGCTTGGGGGGGCCTGACACCGGGGAGCTGTTTTTT.

The chain is built from TRBV19 and TRBJ2-7, with D unclear. The CDR3 covers 14 residues. The germline V and J ends were trimmed by 3 bases and 1 base, with 10 bases remaining between them. The germline V gene has CDR1 LNHDA and CDR2 SQIVND (reference sequence). The CDR3 loop is CASSMRTASYEQYF. The CDR3 DNA is TGTGCCAGTAGTATGAGGACCGCATCCTACGAGCAGTACTTC.

The chain combines TRBV10-1 with TRBJ2-3; 7 nucleotides agree with TRBD2. Germline-derived CDR1 and CDR2 are WNHNN and SYGVQD (reference sequence). This CDR3 has 16 amino acids. V shed 3 bases, J shed 0 bases, and the junction held 6 bases outside the gene matches. The CDR3 DNA is TGCGCCAGCAGTGATCCTCCAGCGGGGAGCACAGATACGCAGTATTTT. It codes for CASSDPPAGSTDTQYF.

V and J are TRBV5-4 and TRBJ1-1; no definite D call. V shed 5 bases and J shed 1 base, with 6 bases lying between them. Germline CDR1 SGHNT, CDR2 YYREEE (reference sequence). The CDR3 runs to 12 residues. The CDR3, as DNA: TGTGCCAGCAGGGCAGAGAACACTGAAGCTTTCTTT. It translates to CASRAENTEAFF. Looking up the rest from reference TRBV5-4 and TRBJ1-1 gives the full variable domain: ETGVTQSPTHLIKTRGQQVTLRCSSQSGHNTVSWYQQALGQGPQFIFQYYREEENGRGNFPPRFSGLQFPNYSSELNVNALELDDSALYLCASRAENTEAFFGQGTRLTVV.

This clone appeared a few times. CDR3 in DNA: TGTGCCAGCAGCCAATTGGGGAGCTACGAGCAGTACTTC. It is translated as CASSQLGSYEQYF. The chain combines TRBV3-1 (or the pseudogene TRBV3-2) with TRBJ2-7; weak D call: TRBD2 (5 bases). Looked up from germline, CDR1 is LGHDT and CDR2 is YNNKEL (reference sequence). V lost 2 bases to trimming and J lost 3 bases, with 8 bases between them. This CDR3 is built from 13 residues.

The genes are TRBV6-5 and TRBJ1-4, with unresolved D. Germline CDR1 is MNHEY and CDR2 is SVGAGI. The ends were cut back, 6 bases at V and 3 bases at J, with 11 bases in the middle. The CDR3 length is 14 residues. The CDR3 DNA reads TGTGCCAGCAGCACACATGGTGCTAATGAAAAACTGTTTTTT. It yields the protein CASSTHGANEKLFF.

This clone appeared many times. The chain employs TRBV7-9 and TRBJ1-6, with TRBD1 as a possible D gene (5 bases). Per germline, CDR1 SEHNR and CDR2 FQNEAQ (reference sequence). Trimming took 1 base from V and 11 from J, leaving 15 bases between them. The CDR3 has 15 residues. CDR3 DNA sequence: TGTGCCAGCAGCTTAGAGAGGGGATCAGGCGCACCCCTCCACTTT. Translating it yields CASSLERGSGAPLHF. The full variable domain, completed using reference TRBV7-9 and TRBJ1-6, is DTGVSQNPRHKITKRGQNVTFRCDPISEHNRLYWYRQTLGQGPEFLTYFQNEAQLEKSRLLSDRFSAERPKGSFSTLEIQRTEQGDSAMYLCASSLERGSGAPLHFGNGTRLTVT.

The chain combines TRBV2 with TRBJ1-1; no definite D call. The V and J ends lost 2 bases and 8 bases respectively, with 15 bases between them. Germline V gene lookup returns CDR1 SNHLY and CDR2 FYNNEI. This CDR3 is 14 amino acids long. CDR3 nucleotides: TGTGCCAGCAGTGAACTTTCGGATGGTTCAGAAGCTTTCTTT. Translating it yields CASSELSDGSEAFF.

The V and J genes are TRBV4-2 and TRBJ1-5; D not certain. This CDR3 is built from 18 residues. Trimming shortened V by 1 base and J by 0 bases, and 16 bases separated the two germline ends. CDR1 is LGHNA, CDR2 YNFKEQ, per germline. CDR3 in DNA: TGTGCCAGCAGCCAAGTAAGCGACACTGGTAATAGCAATCAGCCCCAGCATTTT. Protein: CASSQVSDTGNSNQPQHF.

This clone was observed a handful of times. This chain joins TRBV27 and TRBJ2-5; 9 bases map to TRBD1. This CDR3 comprises 15 residues. The junction had 9 bases not matched to a gene; V was cut back by 5 bases and J by 5 bases. CDR1 is MNHEY, CDR2 SMNVEV, per germline (reference sequence). CDR3 coding DNA: TGTGCCAGCAGTGCCCCGGGACAGGGAAGCGAGACCCAGTACTTC. Residues: CASSAPGQGSETQYF.

This chain's CDR3 is CSASGLAGGRDEQFF. The CDR3 coding sequence is TGCAGTGCTAGTGGGCTAGCGGGGGGCAGGGATGAGCAGTTCTTC. The V gene is TRBV20-1, the J gene TRBJ2-1, with 11 bases aligning to TRBD2. The length of the CDR3 is 15 residues. After removal of 3 bases from V and 8 bases from J, the junction contained 9 bases not matched to a gene. Germline-derived CDR1 and CDR2 are DFQATT and SNEGSKA (reference sequence).

V usage is TRBV5-1 and J usage is TRBJ2-1, with D maybe TRBD2 (5 bases). The CDR3 extends over 12 amino acids. The germline V and J ends were trimmed by 1 base and 7 bases, with 6 bases remaining between them. Germline V CDR1 and CDR2: SGHRS, YFSETQ. CDR3 nucleotide sequence: TGCGCCAGCAGCTTGACGGGGAATGAGCAGTTCTTC. This encodes CASSLTGNEQFF.

V gene TRBV5-6 combines with J gene TRBJ2-1; D remains unclear. In germline, CDR1 is SGHDT, CDR2 YYEEEE. The V and J ends lost 5 bases and 12 bases respectively, with 15 bases between them. CDR3 length: 12 amino acids. This chain's CDR3 is CASSHSVNRQFF. The CDR3 region has the DNA TGTGCCAGCAGTCATAGTGTCAACCGGCAGTTCTTC.

The genes are TRBV5-1 and TRBJ2-7, with D possibly TRBD2 on 7 matching bases. V shed 3 bases and J shed 0 bases, with 13 bases lying between them. Germline CDR1 reads SGHRS; CDR2 reads YFSETQ. The CDR3 is made up of 15 amino acids. The CDR3 DNA follows: TGCGCCAGCAGCTGGGAGGGACATAGCTCCTACGAGCAGTACTTC. Translating it yields CASSWEGHSSYEQYF.

The V and J genes are TRBV3-1 (or the pseudogene TRBV3-2) and TRBJ1-1, with D possibly being TRBD1 (6 bases). CDR1 and CDR2 from the germline V gene are LGHDT and YNNKEL (reference sequence). The CDR3 is 13 residues long. The germline V and J ends were trimmed by 4 bases and 5 bases, with 11 bases remaining between them. The CDR3 region is CASSRYRETEAFF. The CDR3 DNA sequence: TGTGCCAGCAGCCGATACAGGGAAACTGAAGCTTTCTTT.

The V and J genes are TRBV27 and TRBJ2-1; 15 nucleotides line up with TRBD2. Germline trimming cut 8 bases from V and 12 bases from J; bases unmatched to any gene: 17. The CDR3 covers 17 residues. The germline CDR1 and CDR2 sequences are MNHEY and SMNVEV (reference sequence). The CDR3 coding sequence is TGTGCCAGCTACCCTCGAGGGGGGACTAGCGGGGGGTCCCTGCAGTTCTTC. This translates into CASYPRGGTSGGSLQFF.

This clone was seen only a few times. The rearrangement joins TRBV7-2 to TRBJ1-5; D remains ambiguous. The CDR3 runs to 13 residues. Trimming left V 5 bases short and J 3 bases short, with 8 bases between. Germline V CDR1 and CDR2: SGHTA, FQGNSA. The CDR3 DNA is TGTGCCAGCAGCGTGACCCTCAATCAGCCCCAGCATTTT. The encoded protein is CASSVTLNQPQHF.

This chain connects TRBV7-9 to TRBJ2-7, with 7 bases that match TRBD1. CDR1 is SEHNR and CDR2 is FQNEAQ in the germline V gene (reference sequence). CDR3 size: 14 residues. The V and J ends lost 4 bases and 0 bases, in that order; junction bases with no gene match: 3. CDR3 amino acids: CASSSTGSSYEQYF. CDR3 sequence (DNA): TGTGCCAGCAGCTCGACAGGGTCCTCCTACGAGCAGTACTTC.

The rearrangement links TRBV18 to TRBJ2-7, with TRBD2 as a possible D gene (5 bases). Trimming cost V 6 bases and J 2 bases, with 17 bases left between them. This CDR3 spans 15 amino acids. Germline CDR1 reads KGHSH; CDR2 reads LQKENI. This chain's CDR3 is CASSFWTEGPYEQYF. The CDR3 DNA follows: TGTGCCAGCTCCTTCTGGACCGAGGGCCCCTACGAGCAGTACTTC.

The chain couples TRBV19 to TRBJ2-3, with TRBD2 identical over 14 bases. V was clipped by 4 bases and J by 3 bases; unmatched bases: 3. CDR3 length equals 16 residues. The germline CDR1 and CDR2 sequences are LNHDA and SQIVND (reference sequence). The CDR3 region has the DNA TGTGCCAGTAGTACCCGACTAGCGGGGGGGACAGATACGCAGTATTTT. Amino acids: CASSTRLAGGTDTQYF.

The chain recombines TRBV2 with TRBJ1-4; D is ambiguous. From germline, CDR1 is SNHLY and CDR2 FYNNEI. The CDR3 length is 14 residues. Trimming stripped 3 bases from V and 7 bases from J, with 12 bases between. The CDR3 loop reads CASSEGEGVEKLFF. The CDR3 DNA reads TGTGCCAGCAGTGAGGGTGAGGGCGTTGAAAAACTGTTTTTT.

This clone was seen only once. This sequence joins TRBV5-1 and TRBJ2-7; a possible D gene is TRBD1 (6 bases). Germline lookup yields CDR1 SGHRS and CDR2 YFSETQ. V lost 2 bases and J lost 5, with 14 bases in between. CDR3 size: 14 residues. The DNA for the CDR3 is TGCGCCAGCAGCTTACAGGGCGGTCATAACGAGCAGTACTTC. As protein: CASSLQGGHNEQYF.